Below, 22 T cell receptor beta chains from the same sample are listed, as sequenced in a study of cytomegalovirus exposure and HLA in healthy donors. Vbeta (60) and Jbeta (13) primers were used in the PCR. Assay used: immunoSEQ multiplex PCR; TCRdb lists only in-frame clones, some missing. The sample consists of over 70,000 clones, about 74% of them appearing once. The sequenced material came from PBMCs. These receptors were collected from a man aged 25-45 years in good health and CMV-seronegative.

The chain recombines TRBV25-1 with TRBJ2-3; 9 bases agree with TRBD2. The germline gives CDR1 MGHDK, CDR2 SYGVNS. Losses at the gene ends were 6 bases for V and 6 bases for J; bases not matched to a gene: 7. This CDR3 has 14 amino acids. This chain's CDR3 is CASRSGGPLDTQYF. In DNA, the CDR3 is TGTGCCAGCAGAAGCGGGGGGCCCCTTGATACGCAGTATTTT.

This chain uses TRBV5-1 with TRBJ2-5, with TRBD2 matching over 8 bases. The J call is uncertain, as TRBJ2-7 better fits the DNA end. CDR3 length: 15 amino acids. Per the germline V gene, CDR1 is SGHRS and CDR2 is YFSETQ. The CDR3, as DNA: TGCGCCAGCAGCTCCACAGCGGGAGCTTCCTACGAGCAGTACTTC. Residues: CASSSTAGASYEQYF.

The genes are TRBV4-1 and TRBJ2-1; D possibly corresponds to TRBD2 (5 bases). In germline, CDR1 is MGHRA, CDR2 YSYEKL. This CDR3 contains 16 residues. V was trimmed by 4 bases and J by 0 bases, leaving 13 bases between them. The CDR3 region has the DNA TGCGCCAGCAGCCCAAGGCGGGTGGCCTCCTACAATGAGCAGTTCTTC. It codes for CASSPRRVASYNEQFF.

The chain has TRBV5-1 and TRBJ2-6; D remains ambiguous. Germline assignment: CDR1 SGHRS and CDR2 YFSETQ. The CDR3 contains 13 residues. V lost 6 bases to trimming and J lost 4 bases, with 8 bases between them. DNA for the CDR3: TGCGCCAGCAACCCTCAGGGGGCCAACGTCCTGACTTTC. Translated: CASNPQGANVLTF.

The V gene is TRBV10-3, the J gene TRBJ2-7, with D possibly TRBD2 on 5 matching bases. Germline loops: CDR1 ENHRY, CDR2 SYGVKD. The germline V and J ends were trimmed by 6 bases and 5 bases, with 8 bases remaining between them. This CDR3 has 11 amino acids. CDR3 sequence (DNA): TGTGCCATCAGGAGGGAAGACGAGCAGTACTTC. Translated: CAIRREDEQYF.

V and J are TRBV9 and TRBJ2-7; D call uncertain. The germline V gene has CDR1 SGDLS and CDR2 YYNGEE. The V end lost 2 bases, the J end lost 0 bases, and 9 bases lay between the germline ends. The CDR3 is made up of 14 amino acids. CDR3 coding DNA: TGTGCCAGCAGCGTCGGTGCTAGCTCCTACGAGCAGTACTTC. This sequence encodes CASSVGASSYEQYF.

The chain employs TRBV10-3 and TRBJ2-1; a weak D match, TRBD2 (5 bases). V was shortened by 6 bases and J by 5 bases, with 11 bases between the two germline ends. The CDR3 runs 13 residues. Germline V lookup: CDR1 ENHRY, CDR2 SYGVKD. For the CDR3, the DNA is TGTGCCATCAGGAGGGAAAGCAACAATGAGCAGTTCTTC. Encoded protein: CAIRRESNNEQFF.

This chain uses TRBV19 with TRBJ2-5; 9 bases are a match to TRBD1. Trimming at V came to 6 bases and at J to 4 bases, leaving 9 bases not matched to a gene. This CDR3 spans 15 amino acids. From germline, CDR1 is LNHDA and CDR2 SQIVND (reference sequence). CDR3 DNA sequence: TGTGCCAGTAGGGACGGACAGGGGCTGGGAGAGACCCAGTACTTC. This sequence encodes CASRDGQGLGETQYF.

The chain has TRBV5-6 and TRBJ1-2; no clear D. Germline values: CDR1 SGHDT, CDR2 YYEEEE. V lost 1 base to trimming and J lost 4 bases, with 17 bases between them. The length of the CDR3 is 16 residues. This CDR3 is CASSLIRDRVSYGYTF. DNA of the CDR3: TGTGCCAGCAGCTTGATACGGGATCGGGTTAGCTATGGCTACACCTTC.

Only one count was recorded for this clone. The chain has TRBV28 and TRBJ1-2; 8 bases agree with TRBD1. The CDR3 has 14 amino acids. Germline-derived CDR1 and CDR2 are MDHEN and SYDVKM. V lost 7 bases, J lost 8 bases, and 12 bases stayed unmatched. The CDR3 loop is CASTTTDRVDGYTF. DNA of the CDR3: TGTGCCAGCACCACTACGGACAGGGTGGACGGCTACACCTTC.

Only one count was recorded for this clone. The chain combines TRBV7-2 with TRBJ2-2, with 9 nucleotides matching TRBD2. The CDR3 runs to 15 residues. CDR1 is SGHTA and CDR2 is FQGNSA in the germline V gene. V dropped 1 base and J dropped 7; count of bases not matched to a gene: 4. The CDR3 protein is CASSLGAGGVGELFF. The CDR3 region has the DNA TGTGCCAGCAGCTTAGGAGCGGGGGGCGTCGGGGAGCTGTTTTTT.

The rearrangement joins TRBV11-2 to TRBJ1-1; 8 nucleotides agree with TRBD1. The V gene's germline CDR1 is SGHAT and CDR2 FQNNGV. This CDR3 has 15 residues. Unmatched junction bases numbered 5, after V lost 1 base and J lost 4 bases. The CDR3 reads CASSLGGTGGTEAFF. The CDR3 DNA follows: TGTGCCAGCAGCTTAGGGGGTACAGGGGGCACTGAAGCTTTCTTT.

This chain uses TRBV5-1 with TRBJ2-6, with TRBD1 as a possible D gene (5 bases). Germline lookup yields CDR1 SGHRS and CDR2 YFSETQ. Trimming stripped 2 bases from V and 4 bases from J, with 10 bases between. This CDR3 has 15 residues. CDR3 DNA: TGCGCCAGCAGCTTATCAGGGATAGGGGCCAACGTCCTGACTTTC. As protein: CASSLSGIGANVLTF.

This clone showed up just a few times. The rearrangement joins TRBV7-2 to TRBJ2-5; the D gene is possibly TRBD1 (5 bases). The J call may be incorrect, as the DNA end agrees better with TRBJ2-7. Germline V gives CDR1 SGHTA, CDR2 FQGNSA. The length of the CDR3 is 15 residues. The CDR3, as DNA: TGTGCCAGCAGCTTGTTTCCCAGGGCTCCCTACGAGCAGTACTTC. Its protein product is CASSLFPRAPYEQYF.

The chain recombines TRBV19 with TRBJ1-2; TRBD1 is a possible D gene (6 bases). The V gene lost 4 bases and the J gene lost 4 bases, with 13 bases spanning the gap. The CDR3 length is 14 residues. The germline CDR1 and CDR2 sequences are LNHDA and SQIVND (reference sequence). The CDR3 sequence is CASSTRQGSYGYTF. CDR3 coding DNA: TGTGCCAGTAGTACTCGTCAGGGGTCCTATGGCTACACCTTC.

This clone was counted a few times. The chain links TRBV19 to TRBJ1-3; no definite D call. Trimming took 5 bases from V and 0 from J, leaving 5 bases between them. Looked up from germline, CDR1 is LNHDA and CDR2 is SQIVND (reference sequence). CDR3 length: 13 residues. In DNA, the CDR3 is TGTGCCAGTAGTGAGTTCTCTGGAAACACCATATATTTT. Translation: CASSEFSGNTIYF. Based on the CDR3 plus reference TRBV19 and TRBJ1-3, the full variable domain is DGGITQSPKYLFRKEGQNVTLSCEQNLNHDAMYWYRQDPGQGLRLIYYSQIVNDFQKGDIAEGYSVSREKKESFPLTVTSAQKNPTAFYLCASSEFSGNTIYFGEGSWLTVV.

This chain connects TRBV2 to TRBJ2-5, with a tentative D call TRBD1 (5 bases). Matching the DNA end better, TRBJ2-7 makes the J call doubtful. The CDR3 runs 14 residues. Germline-derived CDR1 and CDR2 are SNHLY and FYNNEI. The DNA for the CDR3 is TGTGCCAGCAGTGTGTGGCAGGGCAGGAACGAGCAGTACTTC. Its translation: CASSVWQGRNEQYF.

The chain uses TRBV13 and TRBJ1-2, with TRBD1 as a possible D gene (5 bases). The CDR3 length is 16 residues. The germline CDR1 and CDR2 sequences are PRHDT and FYEKMQ (reference sequence). The V and J ends lost 0 bases and 8 bases respectively, with 19 bases between them. The CDR3 protein is CASSLGEYRLRDGYTF. The CDR3, as DNA: TGTGCCAGCAGCTTAGGCGAGTACAGGCTGAGAGACGGCTACACCTTC.

This clone showed up just once. V gene TRBV7-8 combines with J gene TRBJ2-1; weak D call: TRBD2 (6 bases). CDR1 and CDR2 (germline): SGHVS, FQNEAQ. V was pared by 0 bases and J by 12 bases, with 6 bases between. The CDR3 is made up of 11 amino acids. The CDR3 DNA reads as TGTGCCAGCAGCTTAGCGGGAGGGCAGTTCTTC. Its protein product is CASSLAGGQFF.

The V and J genes are TRBV18 and TRBJ2-1; 11 nucleotides line up with TRBD2. The CDR3 has 16 residues. V trimming: 3 bases; J trimming: 8 bases; junction bases outside the gene matches: 9. The germline CDR1 and CDR2 sequences are KGHSH and LQKENI. The CDR3 spells CASSPISGRARDEQFF. The CDR3 nucleotides read TGTGCCAGCTCACCTATTAGCGGGAGGGCCCGTGATGAGCAGTTCTTC.

The rearrangement joins TRBV7-9 to TRBJ2-1; D ambiguous. The CDR3 sequence is 14 residues long. The germline CDR1 and CDR2 sequences are SEHNR and FQNEAQ (reference sequence). V lost 1 base and J lost 3, with 7 bases in between. CDR3 DNA: TGTGCCAGCAGCTTAGGGCATGGCTACAATGAGCAGTTCTTC. It specifies CASSLGHGYNEQFF.

This chain links TRBV7-9 with TRBJ2-1; D unresolved. CDR1 SEHNR and CDR2 FQNEAQ come from the germline V gene (reference sequence). This CDR3 comprises 15 residues. V dropped 5 bases and J dropped 1 base, with 12 bases sitting between them. CDR3 sequence (DNA): TGTGCCAGCAGCCCTAGGCGTAGTTCCTACAATGAGCAGTTCTTC. Translated: CASSPRRSSYNEQFF.